The sequence of this T cell receptor (beta chain) was determined in a study of vaccination effects on CD4 cells after COVID-19. Trimming pared 3 bases from V and 4 bases from J, leaving 9 bases between. The CDR3 has 13 amino acids. CDR1 and CDR2 (germline): SGHDN, FVKESK. Assay: immunoSEQ multiplex PCR; the TCRdb copy retains only in-frame clones and omits some. The profile shows about 38,000 clones, under 75% of them singletons. Prior to sequencing, the ViraFEST assay stimulated PBMC with viral peptide pools, which expanded the antigen-specific CD4+ T cells. Scientists isolated CD4+ T cells after an approximately 9-day culture period ended. Nucleocapsid antibody tests were negative, and the vaccine recipients had no prior SARS-CoV-2 infection. The table lists this clone with a few counts. What it binds is not known.

This TCR was sampled from a human donor who received a COVID-19 vaccine. The sequencing used CD4+ T cells from PBMCs cultured with SARS-CoV-2 spike peptides, collected before COVID-19 vaccination. This chain joins TRBV14 and TRBJ1-2; D not certain. The CDR3 region is CASSHGKFYGYTF. The CDR3 nucleotides are TGTGCCAGCAGCCACGGCAAGTTCTATGGCTACACCTTC.